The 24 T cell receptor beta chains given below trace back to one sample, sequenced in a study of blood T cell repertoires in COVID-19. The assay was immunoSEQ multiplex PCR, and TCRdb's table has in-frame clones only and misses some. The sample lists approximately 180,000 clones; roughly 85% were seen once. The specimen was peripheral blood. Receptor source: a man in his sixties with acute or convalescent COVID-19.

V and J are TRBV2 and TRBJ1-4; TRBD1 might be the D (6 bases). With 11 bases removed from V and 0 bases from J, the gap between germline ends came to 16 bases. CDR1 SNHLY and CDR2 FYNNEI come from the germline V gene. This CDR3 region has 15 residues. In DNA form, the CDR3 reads TGTGCCTCCCAACCAGGGGCCGCAACTAATGAAAAACTGTTTTTT. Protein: CASQPGAATNEKLFF.

The CDR3, as DNA: TGTGCCTTCAAGGGACAGGGGAAGGCAGTGGGGAATTCACCCCTCCACTTT. It encodes CAFKGQGKAVGNSPLHF. This chain joins TRBV24-1 and TRBJ1-6, with 10 bases aligning to TRBD1. Per germline, CDR1 KGHDR and CDR2 SFDVKD. The CDR3 sequence is 17 residues long. Trimming removed 12 bases from V and 7 bases from J; junction bases left unmatched: 17.

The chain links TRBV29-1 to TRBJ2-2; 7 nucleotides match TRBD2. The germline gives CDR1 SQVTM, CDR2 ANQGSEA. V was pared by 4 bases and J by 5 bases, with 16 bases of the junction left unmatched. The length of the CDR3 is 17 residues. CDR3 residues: CSVVRKAGGRETGELFF. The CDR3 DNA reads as TGCAGCGTTGTTCGAAAGGCGGGCGGGCGGGAGACCGGGGAGCTGTTTTTT.

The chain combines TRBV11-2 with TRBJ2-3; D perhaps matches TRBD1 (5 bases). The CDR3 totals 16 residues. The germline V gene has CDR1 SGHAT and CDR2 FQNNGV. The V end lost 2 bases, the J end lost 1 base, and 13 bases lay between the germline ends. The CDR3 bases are TGTGCCAGCAGCTTACTTAACCCCAGGGGCACAGATACGCAGTATTTT. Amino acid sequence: CASSLLNPRGTDTQYF.

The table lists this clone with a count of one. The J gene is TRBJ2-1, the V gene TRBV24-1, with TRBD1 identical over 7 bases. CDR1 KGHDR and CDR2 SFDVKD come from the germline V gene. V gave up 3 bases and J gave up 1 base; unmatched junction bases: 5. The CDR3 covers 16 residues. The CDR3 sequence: CATSDARTGSYNEQFF. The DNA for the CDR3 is TGTGCCACCAGTGATGCCAGGACAGGATCCTACAATGAGCAGTTCTTC.

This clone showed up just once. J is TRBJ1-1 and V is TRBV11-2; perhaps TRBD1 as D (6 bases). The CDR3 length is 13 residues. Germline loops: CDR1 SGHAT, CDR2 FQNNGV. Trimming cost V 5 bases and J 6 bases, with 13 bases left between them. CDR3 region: CASSVRDIAEAFF. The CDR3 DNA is TGTGCCAGCAGCGTCCGGGACATCGCTGAAGCTTTCTTT.

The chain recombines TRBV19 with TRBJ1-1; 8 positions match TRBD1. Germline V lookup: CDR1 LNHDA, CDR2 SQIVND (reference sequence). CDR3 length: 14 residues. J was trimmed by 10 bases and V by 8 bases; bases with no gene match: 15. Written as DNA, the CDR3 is TGTGCCAGTGGGATGGGACCGGGACAGGTAACAGCTTTCTTT. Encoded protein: CASGMGPGQVTAFF. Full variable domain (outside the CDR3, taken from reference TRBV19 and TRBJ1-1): DGGITQSPKYLFRKEGQNVTLSCEQNLNHDAMYWYRQDPGQGLRLIYYSQIVNDFQKGDIAEGYSVSREKKESFPLTVTSAQKNPTAFYLCASGMGPGQVTAFFGQGTRLTVV.

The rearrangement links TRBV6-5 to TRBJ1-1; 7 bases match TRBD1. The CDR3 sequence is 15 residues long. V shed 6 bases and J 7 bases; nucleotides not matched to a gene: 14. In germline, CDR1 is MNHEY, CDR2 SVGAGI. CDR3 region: CASRPTASGGSEAFF. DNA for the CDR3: TGTGCCAGCAGACCAACGGCGTCAGGGGGGAGTGAAGCTTTCTTT.

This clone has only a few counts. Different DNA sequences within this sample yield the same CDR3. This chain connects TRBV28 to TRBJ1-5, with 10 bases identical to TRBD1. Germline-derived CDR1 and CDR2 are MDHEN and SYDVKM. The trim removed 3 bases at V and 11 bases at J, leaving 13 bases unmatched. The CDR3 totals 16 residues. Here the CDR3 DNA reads TGTGCCAGCAGTTTTTCCCGACAGGGGGCTGTTATGTCCCAGCATTTT. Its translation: CASSFSRQGAVMSQHF.

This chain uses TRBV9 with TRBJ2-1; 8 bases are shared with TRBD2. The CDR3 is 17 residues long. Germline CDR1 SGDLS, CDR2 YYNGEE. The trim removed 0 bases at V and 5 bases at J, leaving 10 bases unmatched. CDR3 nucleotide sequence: TGTGCCAGCAGCGTAGGCCCCCTCGGGAGGGCCGACAATGAGCAGTTCTTC. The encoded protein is CASSVGPLGRADNEQFF.

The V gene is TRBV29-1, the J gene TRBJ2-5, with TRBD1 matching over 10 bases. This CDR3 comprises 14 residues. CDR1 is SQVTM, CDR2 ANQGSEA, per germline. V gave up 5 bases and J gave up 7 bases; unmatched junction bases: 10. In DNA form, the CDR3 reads TGCAGCGTTCGATCCGGGACAGGGGAAGTGACCCAGTACTTC. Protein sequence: CSVRSGTGEVTQYF. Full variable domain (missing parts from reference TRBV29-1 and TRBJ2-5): SAVISQKPSRDICQRGTSLTIQCQVDSQVTMMFWYRQQPGQSLTLIATANQGSEATYESGFVIDKFPISRPNLTFSTLTVSNMSPEDSSIYLCSVRSGTGEVTQYFGPGTRLLVL.

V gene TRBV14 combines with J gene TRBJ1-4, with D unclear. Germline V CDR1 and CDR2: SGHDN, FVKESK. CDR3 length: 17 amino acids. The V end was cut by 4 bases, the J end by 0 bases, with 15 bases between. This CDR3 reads CASSPFGHSSTNEKLFF. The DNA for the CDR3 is TGTGCCAGCAGCCCGTTCGGTCATTCTTCAACTAATGAAAAACTGTTTTTT.

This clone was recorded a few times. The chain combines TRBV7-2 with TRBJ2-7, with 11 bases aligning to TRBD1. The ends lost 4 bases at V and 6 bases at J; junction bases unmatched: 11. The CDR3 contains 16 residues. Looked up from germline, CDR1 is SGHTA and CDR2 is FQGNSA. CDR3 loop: CASSSRQPGQGGEQYF. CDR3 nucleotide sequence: TGTGCCAGCAGCTCACGGCAACCGGGACAGGGGGGCGAGCAGTACTTC.

This chain's CDR3 is CASRGLAPHGTGELFF. The CDR3 DNA is TGTGCCAGCAGAGGACTAGCGCCCCATGGCACCGGGGAGCTGTTTTTT. The chain couples TRBV2 to TRBJ2-2; the match to TRBD2 covers 9 bases. Germline trimming cut 6 bases from V and 4 bases from J; bases unmatched to any gene: 9. The CDR3 sequence is 16 residues long. Germline V lookup: CDR1 SNHLY, CDR2 FYNNEI.

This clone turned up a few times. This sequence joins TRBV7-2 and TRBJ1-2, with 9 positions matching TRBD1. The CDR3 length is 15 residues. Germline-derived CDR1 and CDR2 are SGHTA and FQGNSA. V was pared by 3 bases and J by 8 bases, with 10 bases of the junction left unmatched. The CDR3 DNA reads TGTGCCAGCAGCTTCCCGGCCGGGACAGGGAACGGCTACACCTTC. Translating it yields CASSFPAGTGNGYTF.

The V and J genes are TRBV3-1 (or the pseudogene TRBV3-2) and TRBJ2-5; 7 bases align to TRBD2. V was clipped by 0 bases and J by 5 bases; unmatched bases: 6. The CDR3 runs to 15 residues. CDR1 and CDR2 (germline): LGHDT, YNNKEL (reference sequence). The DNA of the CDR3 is TGTGCCAGCAGCCAAGAAGCGGGGTTGGGGGAGACCCAGTACTTC. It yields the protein CASSQEAGLGETQYF.

The CDR3 here is CASSIVHRAGTYNEQFF. As DNA, the CDR3 is TGTGCCAGTAGTATAGTTCATAGGGCGGGGACCTACAATGAGCAGTTCTTC. The gene calls are TRBV19 and TRBJ2-1; D is perhaps TRBD2 (6 bases). The CDR3 length is 17 residues. CDR1 and CDR2 from the germline V gene are LNHDA and SQIVND (reference sequence). Trimming removed 1 base at V and 2 bases at J, with 15 bases between. The full variable domain, in which reference TRBV19 and TRBJ2-1 provide the parts outside the CDR3, is DGGITQSPKYLFRKEGQNVTLSCEQNLNHDAMYWYRQDPGQGLRLIYYSQIVNDFQKGDIAEGYSVSREKKESFPLTVTSAQKNPTAFYLCASSIVHRAGTYNEQFFGPGTRLTVL.

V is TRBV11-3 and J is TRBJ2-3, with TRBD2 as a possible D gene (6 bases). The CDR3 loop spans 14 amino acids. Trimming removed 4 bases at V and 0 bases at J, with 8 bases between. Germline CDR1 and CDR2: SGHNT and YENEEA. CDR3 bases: TGTGCCAGCAGCTGGCGGGGTAGCACAGATACGCAGTATTTT. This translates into CASSWRGSTDTQYF. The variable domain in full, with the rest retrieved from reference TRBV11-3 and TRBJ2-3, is EAGVVQSPRYKIIEKKQPVAFWCNPISGHNTLYWYLQNLGQGPELLIRYENEEAVDDSQLPKDRFSAERLKGVDSTLKIQPAELGDSAVYLCASSWRGSTDTQYFGPGTRLTVL.

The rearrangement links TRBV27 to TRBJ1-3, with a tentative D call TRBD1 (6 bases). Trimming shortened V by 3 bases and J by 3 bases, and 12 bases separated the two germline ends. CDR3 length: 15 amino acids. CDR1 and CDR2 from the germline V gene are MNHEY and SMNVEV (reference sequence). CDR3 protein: CASSFRGANGNTIYF. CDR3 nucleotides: TGTGCCAGCAGTTTTCGGGGGGCGAATGGAAACACCATATATTTT.

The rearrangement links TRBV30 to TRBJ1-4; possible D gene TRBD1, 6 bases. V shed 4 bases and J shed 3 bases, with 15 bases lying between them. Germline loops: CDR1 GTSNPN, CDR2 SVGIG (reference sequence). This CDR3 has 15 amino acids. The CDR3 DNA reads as TGTGCCTGGATAATGCCAGGGGCCCCTAATGAAAAACTGTTTTTT. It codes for CAWIMPGAPNEKLFF. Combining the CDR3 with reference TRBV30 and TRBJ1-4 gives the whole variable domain SQTIHQWPATLVQPVGSPLSLECTVEGTSNPNLYWYRQAAGRGLQLLFYSVGIGQISSEVPQNLSASRPQDRQFILSSKKLLLSDSGFYLCAWIMPGAPNEKLFFGSGTQLSVL.

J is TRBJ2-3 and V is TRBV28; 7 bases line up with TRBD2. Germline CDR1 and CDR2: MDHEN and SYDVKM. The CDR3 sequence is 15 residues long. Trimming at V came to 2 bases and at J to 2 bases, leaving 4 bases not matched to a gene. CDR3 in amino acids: CASSLAGGNTDTQYF. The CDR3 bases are TGTGCCAGCAGTTTAGCCGGGGGGAACACAGATACGCAGTATTTT.

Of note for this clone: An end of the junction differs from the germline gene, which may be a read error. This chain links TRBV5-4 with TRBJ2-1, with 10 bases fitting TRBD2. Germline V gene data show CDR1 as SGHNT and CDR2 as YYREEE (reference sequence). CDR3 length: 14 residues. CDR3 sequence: CASSSGLAANEQFF. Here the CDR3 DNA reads TGTGCCAGTAGCTCTGGACTAGCGGCCAATGAGCAGTTCTTC.

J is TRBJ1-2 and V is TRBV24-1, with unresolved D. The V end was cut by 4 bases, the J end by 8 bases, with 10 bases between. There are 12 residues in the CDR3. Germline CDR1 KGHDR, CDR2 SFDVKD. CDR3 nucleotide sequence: TGTGCCACCAGTGACGGAGTCCGGGGCTACACCTTC. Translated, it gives CATSDGVRGYTF.

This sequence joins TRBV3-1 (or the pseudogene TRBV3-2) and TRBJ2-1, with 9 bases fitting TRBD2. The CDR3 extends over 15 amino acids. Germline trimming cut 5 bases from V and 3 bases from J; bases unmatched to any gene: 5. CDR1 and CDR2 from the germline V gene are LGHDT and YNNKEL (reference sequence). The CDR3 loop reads CASSFTTSGYNEQFF. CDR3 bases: TGTGCCAGCAGCTTTACGACTAGCGGCTACAATGAGCAGTTCTTC.